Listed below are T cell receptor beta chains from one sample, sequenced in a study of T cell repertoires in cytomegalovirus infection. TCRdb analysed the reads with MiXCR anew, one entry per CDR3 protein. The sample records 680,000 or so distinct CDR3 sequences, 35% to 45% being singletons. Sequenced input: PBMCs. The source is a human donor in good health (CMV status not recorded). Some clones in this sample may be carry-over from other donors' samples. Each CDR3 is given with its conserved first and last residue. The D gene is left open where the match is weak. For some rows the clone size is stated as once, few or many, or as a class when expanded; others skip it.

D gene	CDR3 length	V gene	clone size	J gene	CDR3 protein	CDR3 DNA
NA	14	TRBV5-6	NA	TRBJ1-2	CASSLPSGASGYTF	TGTGCCAGCAGCTTGCCCAGCGGGGCATCGGGCTACACCTTC
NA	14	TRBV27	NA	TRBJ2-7	CASSLFPGGYEQYF	TGTGCCAGCAGTTTATTCCCCGGCGGCTACGAGCAGTACTTC
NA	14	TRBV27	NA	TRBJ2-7	CASSLYGPPYEQYF	TGTGCCAGCAGTTTATATGGTCCGCCCTACGAGCAGTACTTC
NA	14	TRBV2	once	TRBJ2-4	CASSSRDGKNIQYF	TGTGCCAGCAGTAGCCGGGACGGCAAAAACATTCAGTACTTC
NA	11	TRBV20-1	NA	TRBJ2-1	CSAWDVNEQFF	TGCAGTGCTTGGGATGTAAATGAGCAGTTCTTC
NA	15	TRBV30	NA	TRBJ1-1	CAWSEEWNMNTEAFF	TGTGCCTGGAGTGAGGAATGGAACATGAACACTGAAGCTTTCTTT
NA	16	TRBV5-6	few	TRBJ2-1	CASSFTGRSSYNEQFF	TGTGCCAGCAGCTTCACGGGCAGAAGCTCCTACAATGAGCAGTTCTTC
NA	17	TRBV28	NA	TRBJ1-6	CASSLLADTGGHSPLHF	TGTGCCAGCAGTTTACTGGCAGACACCGGGGGACATTCACCCCTCCACTTT
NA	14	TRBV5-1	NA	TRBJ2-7	CASSRGDGSYEQYF	TGCGCCAGCAGCCGTGGGGACGGCTCCTACGAGCAGTACTTC
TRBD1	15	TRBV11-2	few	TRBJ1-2	CASGPSDRTNYGYTF	TGTGCCAGCGGCCCATCGGACAGGACAAACTATGGCTACACCTTC